This TCR beta chain was sequenced during a study of blood T cell repertoires in COVID-19 (dated by TCRdb to the early 2020s). About the full investigation: Collaborator samples came from the United States, Italy and Spain and covered acute and convalescent phases of COVID-19. The prospective study material was composed of cDNA or gDNA derived from T cells, B-cell-depleted T cells, or PBMCs. A de-identified subject ID, COVID-19 status, age in years and sex were almost always included in the sample metadata. HLA class I and class II types, where available, came from metadata supplied by the sample provider rather than from assay-based typing. Samples came from the ongoing ImmuneRACE study (first 160 participants) plus 1,254 subjects from 6 global collaborators. The repertoires were released in a freely available public database meant as a resource for research on the immune response to SARS-CoV-2. Subjects who had been exposed to COVID-19, were actively infected with it, or had recovered from it provided the deeply sampled blood TCRbeta repertoires that made up the dataset.

The collaborating institutions used their own protocols to collect whole blood in K2EDTA tubes. For TCRbeta analysis, collaborators shipped samples in one of three forms: frozen whole blood, isolated PBMCs, or DNA extracted from either of those sample types. CDR1 and CDR2 are read off the germline V gene as MDHEN and SYDVKM. From the cysteine through the phenylalanine, the CDR3 covers 20 amino acids. The CDR3 DNA has 60 bases and is translated from base 1. V is reduced by 5 bases and J by 4 bases, leaving a spacing of 29 bases between them. TCRbeta CDR3 regions were amplified from genomic DNA by means of the immunoSEQ Assay, a bias-controlled multiplex PCR. Per the original workflow: The number of nucleated cells in each sample was estimated from the amplification of reference gene primers within the assay. To quantify the absolute abundance of each unique TCRbeta CDR3 rearrangement, sequence reads were collapsed and filtered. Productive Simpson clonality was computed per sample as the square root of Simpson's diversity index over productive rearrangements. TCRdb took this table from immuneACCESS and kept in-frame rearrangements with V and J called. Such tables lack part of the clones; where checked against another copy, unresolved V genes explain under half of the gap, and the rest is unexplained. The DNA was the basis for D and trimming; V, J and clone size are from that table. The sample table contains under 100,000 clones; only one count was recorded for 85% to 95% of them. Of the sample, under 7.5% is held by the ten largest clones.

Paper-wide results and their limitations: The quantity of clinical and demographic metadata differed by source and by participant and was supplied without curation.

In the case of this clone: The specificity of this receptor is unknown. Per-base qualities were not stored, and no clone one base away is much larger.

The receptor was derived from a woman aged 60-75 years with active COVID-19. The sequencing sample was made of peripheral blood. Recombination linked TRBV28 to TRBJ1-4; possibly the D gene is TRBD1, per 6 matching bases. The CDR3 has the sequence CASSHLLTDLTGPGNEKLFF. The DNA sequence is given as TGTGCCAGCAGTCATTTGCTAACCGATTTAACAGGGCCGGGTAATGAAAAACTGTTTTTT.